This T cell receptor beta chain was obtained from a study of shared clonotypes between healthy human individuals. Naivety among CD8 cells was defined by CD45RO negativity and positive CCR7 selection, thereby excluding terminally differentiated effector memory CD45RA+ cells. Generated by immunoSEQ multiplex PCR, the TCRdb table keeps only in-frame clones and is missing some. The sample consists of just over 2,000,000 clones, about 95% of them appearing once. The receptor comes from a man between 18 and 29 years old in good health. Sample: naive CD8+ T cells sorted from blood.

The CDR3 sequence: CASSLTDLRLVQYF. The CDR3 DNA is TGTGCCAGCAGCTTGACAGACCTACGATTGGTGCAGTACTTC. J is TRBJ2-7 and V is TRBV5-6; D is unresolved. The CDR3 is 14 amino acids. V dropped 1 base and J dropped 9 bases, with 17 bases sitting between them. Germline CDR1 SGHDT, CDR2 YYEEEE. Full variable domain (missing parts from reference TRBV5-6 and TRBJ2-7): DAGVTQSPTHLIKTRGQQVTLRCSPKSGHDTVSWYQQALGQGPQFIFQYYEEEERQRGNFPDRFSGHQFPNYSSELNVNALLLGDSALYLCASSLTDLRLVQYFGPGTRLTVT.